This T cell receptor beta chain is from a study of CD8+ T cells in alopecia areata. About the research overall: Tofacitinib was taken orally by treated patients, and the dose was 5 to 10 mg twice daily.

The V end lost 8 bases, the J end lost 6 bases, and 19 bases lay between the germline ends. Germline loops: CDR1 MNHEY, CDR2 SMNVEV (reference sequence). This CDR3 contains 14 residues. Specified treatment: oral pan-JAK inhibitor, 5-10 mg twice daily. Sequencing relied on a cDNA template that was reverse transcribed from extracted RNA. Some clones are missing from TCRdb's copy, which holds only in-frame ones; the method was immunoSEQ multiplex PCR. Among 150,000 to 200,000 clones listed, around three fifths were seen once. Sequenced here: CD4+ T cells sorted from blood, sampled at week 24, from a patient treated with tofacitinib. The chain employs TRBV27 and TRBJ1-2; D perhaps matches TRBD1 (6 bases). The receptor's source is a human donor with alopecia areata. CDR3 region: CASRRSGQGNGYTF. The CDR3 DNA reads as TGTGCCAGCCGACGAAGTGGGCAGGGGAATGGCTACACCTTC.